This T cell receptor (beta chain) emerged from a study of CD8 T cells in Susac syndrome (dated by TCRdb to the late 2010s). Broadly, across the study: Among the sequenced Susac syndrome patients, 5 or 6 had clinically active disease and fewer than 10 were in clinical remission. The study used repertoire sequencing to test whether antigen drove CD8+ T cell activation and differentiation in Susac syndrome. The clonality of the CD8+ T cell repertoire was compared across approximately 12 healthy donors, roughly 14 Susac syndrome patients and under 18 multiple sclerosis patients. At the time of blood withdrawal, Susac syndrome patients were either therapy-naive, taking corticosteroids (with some also receiving IVIg), or on IVIg alone.

RNA was extracted with the RNeasy kit and roughly 0.45 to 1 ug was reverse transcribed using random hexamers. TCR beta CDR3 regions were amplified with the immunoSEQ multiplex PCR assay covering 54 Vbeta and 13 Jbeta segments. Bias from PCR amplification was corrected by using a synthetic template baseline for primer optimization and for computational correction. As for the authors' bioinformatics: Only productive sequences were kept, with reads annotated to V, D and J genes according to IMGT and analyzed in immunoSEQ Analyzer. To calculate clonality, Shannon entropy was normalized by log2 of the number of productive unique sequences and then subtracted from one. For each patient and control, public and private clones were evaluated within the 100 most prevalent clones. Susac-specific clones were defined as absent from healthy and MS cohorts, about 1,100 published viral clones and other ImmuneACCESS disease sequences. TCRdb trimmed the raw reads at Q25, called clones with MiXCR and kept productive beta chains. Every entry covers one CDR3 protein and lists the most common genes and DNA from its rows. TCRdb, not the original authors, processed these V and J calls. The sample table lists about 100,000 distinct CDR3 sequences, roughly 96% of them with a count of one. 0.3% of the sample is taken by the ten largest.

The cysteine opens and the phenylalanine closes a CDR3 of 12 amino acids. Only CDR3 DNA is held: 36 bases, read in frame from base 1. A distance of 10 bases separates the germline ends of V and J, which lose 9 bases and 2 bases respectively. High-throughput TCR beta sequencing profiled peripheral blood CD8+ and CD4+ T cells from healthy donors, Susac syndrome patients and multiple sclerosis patients. Recently defined diagnostic criteria for definite or probable disease were met by the Susac syndrome patients. Bulk CD8+ and CD4+ T cells were purified by magnetic negative isolation, while CD8+ TEMRA cells were enriched using FACS. Blood was collected in EDTA tubes and processed within 24 hours, with PBMCs isolated through density gradient centrifugation. PBMCs intended for TCR sequencing were frozen in liquid nitrogen and were later thawed in a 37 degrees C water bath. A purity of at least 90% was achieved for sorted or isolated CD4+, CD8+ and CD8+ TEMRA cells.

Broad study findings and their caveats: Susac syndrome CD8+ repertoires showed clonal expansion, highest in CD8+ TEMRA cells and greater in clinically active than remitting patients. The number of individuals in the TCR sequencing and HLA analysis was acknowledged as relatively small. In the total CD8+ and CD8+ TEMRA repertoires, 15 to 20 and five Susac-specific public clones, respectively, were identified.

Notes on this clonotype: The antigen it binds to is not known. It has no much larger one-base neighbor in the sample; base qualities were not kept.

The rearranged chain carries TRBV12-3 or TRBV12-4 and TRBJ2-5; the D gene cannot be resolved reliably. The sequence derives from a human donor with Susac syndrome. The sample comprised CD8+ T cells from PBMCs. The CDR3 sequence is CASARVQETQYF. The nucleotide sequence reads as follows: TGTGCCAGTGCTAGGGTACAAGAGACCCAGTACTTC.